Following are 23 T cell receptor beta chains from one sample sequenced in a study of beta chain features in type 1 diabetes. Notes on the study in general: In all four CD4+ subsets, TCRB CDR3 length was significantly, moderately reduced in type 1 diabetes.

Sequenced material consisted of expressed TCRB transcripts (all of the isolated RNA was reverse transcribed). Method: immunoSEQ multiplex PCR; TCRdb's copy keeps in-frame clones and lacks some. The data show about 120,000 clones, about 18% seen once. No antigen has been identified for these receptors. Material for sequencing was central memory CD4+ T cells from blood. The receptors originated from a young man with type 1 diabetes.

This clone occurred many times. The CDR3 reads CASSPSGTSGPPTQYF. DNA for the CDR3: TGTGCCAGCAGCCCGTCCGGGACTAGCGGCCCCCCGACCCAGTACTTC. The chain uses TRBV7-2 and TRBJ2-5; 11 nucleotides match TRBD2. The CDR3 sequence is 16 residues long. CDR1 is SGHTA, CDR2 FQGNSA, per germline. V gave up 5 bases and J gave up 7 bases; unmatched junction bases: 12.

The sample holds a few counts of this clone. The chain joins TRBV7-3 to TRBJ2-1, with 7 bases aligning to TRBD2. The CDR3 contains 16 residues. V lost 1 base to trimming and J lost 9 bases; unmatched junction nucleotides: 12. CDR1 SGHTA and CDR2 FQGTGA come from the germline V gene. The CDR3 coding sequence is TGTGCCAGCAGCTTAAACGGAGGGCCCCAGCGGGGTGAGCAGTTCTTC. Residues: CASSLNGGPQRGEQFF.

This clone was detected a few times. This chain links TRBV18 with TRBJ2-1, with no clear D. The V end was cut by 4 bases, the J end by 2 bases, with 9 bases between. The V gene's germline CDR1 is KGHSH and CDR2 LQKENI. The CDR3 length is 14 residues. As DNA, the CDR3 is TGTGCCAGCTCACTCTCCCAGGCCTACAATGAGCAGTTCTTC. It translates to CASSLSQAYNEQFF.

There are a few counts of this clone. V is TRBV19 and J is TRBJ2-7; the D gene is possibly TRBD1 (6 bases). The CDR3 is 12 amino acids. The ends were cut back, 6 bases at V and 5 bases at J, with 11 bases in the middle. Germline loops: CDR1 LNHDA, CDR2 SQIVND (reference sequence). The CDR3 sequence is CASSPGHHEQYF. As DNA, the CDR3 is TGTGCCAGTAGCCCGGGACACCACGAGCAGTACTTC.

The rearrangement links TRBV10-3 to TRBJ2-2; 7 bases map to TRBD1. The V segment lost 10 bases and the J segment 7 bases; nucleotides outside the gene matches: 9. Per the germline V gene, CDR1 is ENHRY and CDR2 is SYGVKD. This CDR3 has 13 residues. The CDR3 DNA reads as TGTGCCACCGGCACAGGGGAAAGCGGGGAGCTGTTTTTT. Its translation: CATGTGESGELFF.

This clone has more than one count but fewer than ten. The CDR3 region has the DNA TGTGCCAGCAGTTTCGGACTAGCGGCAGATACGCAGTATTTT. Protein: CASSFGLAADTQYF. The chain employs TRBV7-2 and TRBJ2-3, with TRBD2 matching over 10 bases. The CDR3 length is 14 residues. V lost 6 bases, J lost 4 bases, and 4 bases stayed unmatched. The V gene's germline CDR1 is SGHTA and CDR2 FQGNSA.

In this sample, this clone turned up a few times. The chain couples TRBV15 to TRBJ2-6, with 8 bases matching TRBD1. CDR3 size: 18 residues. The germline V gene has CDR1 LNHNV and CDR2 YYDKDF (reference sequence). V trimming: 0 bases; J trimming: 2 bases; junction bases outside the gene matches: 6. The CDR3 nucleotides are TGTGCCACCAGCAGAGATGGACAGGGAACGGCTGGGGCCAACGTCCTGACTTTC. Translating it yields CATSRDGQGTAGANVLTF.

This clone came up a few times. The V call is TRBV29-1, the J call TRBJ1-2; a possible D gene is TRBD1 (6 bases). The V end lost 0 bases, the J end lost 2 bases, and 13 bases lay between the germline ends. Germline CDR1 reads SQVTM; CDR2 reads ANQGSEA. This CDR3 comprises 15 residues. CDR3 coding DNA: TGCAGCGTTGAAGATCGTTTAACAGGGAACTATGGCTACACCTTC. It specifies CSVEDRLTGNYGYTF.

The rearrangement uses TRBV2 and TRBJ2-1, with D maybe TRBD2 (6 bases). CDR3 size: 13 residues. Looked up from germline, CDR1 is SNHLY and CDR2 is FYNNEI. Trimming removed 2 bases from V and 7 bases from J, with 9 bases in between. CDR3 in DNA: TGTGCCAGCAGTGAAAGACTAGTGAATGAGCAGTTCTTC. Protein product: CASSERLVNEQFF.

This clone was seen a few times. The V gene is TRBV30, the J gene TRBJ2-7; unclear D gene. The CDR3 spans 13 residues. Germline lookup yields CDR1 GTSNPN and CDR2 SVGIG (reference sequence). Trimming cost V 0 bases and J 3 bases, with 9 bases left between them. The CDR3, as DNA: TGTGCCTGGAGTGTGGTGACCAACTACGAGCAGTACTTC. It translates to CAWSVVTNYEQYF.

Details on this clone: The sample has other DNA sequences that encode this CDR3 too. CDR3 in amino acids: CASSLPDTEAFF. In nucleotides, the CDR3 is TGCGCCAGCAGCTTGCCCGACACTGAAGCTTTCTTT. The rearrangement joins TRBV5-1 to TRBJ1-1; D unresolved. CDR1 and CDR2 from the germline V gene are SGHRS and YFSETQ. The CDR3 has 12 residues. V was cut by 1 base and J by 3 bases, with 4 bases left in between.

This clone showed up just a few times. The chain has TRBV20-1 and TRBJ2-3; D remains ambiguous. The CDR3 sequence is 11 residues long. V lost 6 bases to trimming and J lost 5 bases, with 9 bases between them. CDR1 is DFQATT, CDR2 SNEGSKA, per germline (reference sequence). The CDR3, as DNA: TGCAGTGCCTCTGGGCGAGATACGCAGTATTTT. Translated, it gives CSASGRDTQYF.

Ten or more counts support this clone. The chain employs TRBV5-4 and TRBJ2-1; D ambiguous. The germline V gene has CDR1 SGHNT and CDR2 YYREEE (reference sequence). The CDR3 totals 15 residues. The V end was cut by 2 bases, the J end by 0 bases, with 9 bases between. CDR3 coding DNA: TGTGCCAGCAGCTTCGGAGTGAACTCCTACAATGAGCAGTTCTTC. This sequence encodes CASSFGVNSYNEQFF.

The rearrangement joins TRBV18 to TRBJ2-7; TRBD1 aligns across 8 bases. V was pared by 1 base and J by 1 base, with 9 bases of the junction left unmatched. The CDR3 contains 17 residues. Germline CDR1 KGHSH, CDR2 LQKENI. The CDR3 coding sequence is TGTGCCAGCTCACCACTACAACCCGGGACAGGTTCCTACGAGCAGTACTTC. This codes for CASSPLQPGTGSYEQYF.

This clone was seen a few times. This sequence joins TRBV4-1 and TRBJ2-1; D is unclear. V was clipped by 1 base and J by 4 bases, with 11 bases between them. Germline CDR1 reads MGHRA; CDR2 reads YSYEKL. The CDR3 contains 15 residues. The CDR3 sequence: CASSQVSRHYNEQFF. In DNA form, the CDR3 reads TGCGCCAGCAGCCAAGTGTCCAGGCATTACAATGAGCAGTTCTTC.

This clone has ten or more counts. The chain joins TRBV7-9 to TRBJ2-5; TRBD1 aligns across 8 bases. Germline V CDR1 and CDR2: SEHNR, FQNEAQ (reference sequence). This CDR3 has 12 amino acids. After removal of 4 bases from V and 12 bases from J, the junction contained 7 bases not matched to a gene. The CDR3 reads CASSSTPDREYF. The CDR3 region has the DNA TGTGCCAGCAGCTCCACCCCGGACAGGGAGTACTTC.

This clone came up a few times. The V call is TRBV10-2, the J call TRBJ2-7, with 8 bases that match TRBD2. Germline loops: CDR1 WSHSY, CDR2 SAAADI. V lost 6 bases, J lost 1 base, and 5 bases stayed unmatched. The CDR3 has 14 amino acids. In DNA, the CDR3 is TGCGCCAGCAGACCGGGACTAGGGTCCTACGAGCAGTACTTC. This gives the protein CASRPGLGSYEQYF.

This clone was seen many times. Other DNA sequences in the same sample also yield this CDR3. J is TRBJ1-1 and V is TRBV29-1, with unresolved D. Germline CDR1 and CDR2: SQVTM and ANQGSEA. The CDR3 length is 15 residues. V shed 7 bases and J shed 0 bases, with 18 bases lying between them. The CDR3 here is CSAAPGWGMNTEAFF. The CDR3 DNA is TGCAGCGCCGCCCCGGGATGGGGAATGAACACTGAAGCTTTCTTT.

The gene calls are TRBV4-2 and TRBJ2-7, with no clear D. This CDR3 region has 15 residues. The V end was cut by 1 base, the J end by 0 bases, with 10 bases between. Germline V gene data show CDR1 as LGHNA and CDR2 as YNFKEQ. CDR3 region: CASSQVGADSYEQYF. The CDR3 DNA follows: TGTGCCAGCAGCCAAGTAGGAGCAGACTCCTACGAGCAGTACTTC.

This clone was recorded a few times. The chain is built from TRBV30 and TRBJ2-3, with TRBD1 as a possible D gene (5 bases). The germline V gene encodes CDR1 GTSNPN and CDR2 SVGIG (reference sequence). V lost 3 bases and J 0 bases, leaving 13 bases between the germline ends. The CDR3 runs to 15 residues. Written as DNA, the CDR3 is TGTGCCTGGAGAGGGGCGGCCGCTAGCACAGATACGCAGTATTTT. It encodes CAWRGAAASTDTQYF.

Ten or more counts support this clone. This chain links TRBV15 with TRBJ2-5, with D possibly called TRBD1 or TRBD2 (5 bases each). Between the trimmed V and J ends, which lost 1 base and 1 base, there was a span of 10 bases. This CDR3 region has 15 residues. Germline CDR1 LNHNV, CDR2 YYDKDF (reference sequence). CDR3 loop: CATSRATGAQETQYF. The CDR3 DNA sequence: TGTGCCACCAGCAGAGCCACCGGGGCCCAAGAGACCCAGTACTTC.

As to this clone: Other DNA sequences in the same sample also yield this CDR3. The genes are TRBV20-1 and TRBJ2-4; D gene uncertain. The CDR3 covers 10 residues. Germline CDR1 is DFQATT and CDR2 is SNEGSKA (reference sequence). V was trimmed by 6 bases and J by 0 bases, leaving 0 bases between them. CDR3 coding DNA: TGCAGTGCAGCCAAAAACATTCAGTACTTC. Amino acids: CSAAKNIQYF.

The DNA of the CDR3 is TGTGCCTCGAAGACAGAGGAACTACCCTACGAGCAGTACTTC. Amino acids: CASKTEELPYEQYF. This chain uses TRBV6-1 with TRBJ2-7, with D perhaps TRBD1 (5 bases). CDR1 and CDR2 from the germline V gene are MNHNS and SASEGT. This CDR3 has 14 amino acids. Trimming stripped 11 bases from V and 2 bases from J, with 19 bases between.